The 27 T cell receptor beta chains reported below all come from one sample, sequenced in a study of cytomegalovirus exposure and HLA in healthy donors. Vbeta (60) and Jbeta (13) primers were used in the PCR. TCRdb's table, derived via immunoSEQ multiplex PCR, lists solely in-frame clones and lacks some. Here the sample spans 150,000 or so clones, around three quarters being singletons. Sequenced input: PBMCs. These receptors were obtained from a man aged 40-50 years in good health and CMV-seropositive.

As DNA, the CDR3 is TGTGCCAGGAACCGACTAGATACGCAGTATTTT. It specifies CARNRLDTQYF. This chain connects TRBV2 to TRBJ2-3; no clear D. The V end lost 9 bases, the J end lost 5 bases, and 9 bases lay between the germline ends. Germline loops: CDR1 SNHLY, CDR2 FYNNEI. There are 11 residues in the CDR3.

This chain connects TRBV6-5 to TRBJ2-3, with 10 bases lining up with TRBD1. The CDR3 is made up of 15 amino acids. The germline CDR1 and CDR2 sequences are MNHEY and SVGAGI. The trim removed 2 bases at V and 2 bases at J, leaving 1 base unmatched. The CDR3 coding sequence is TGTGCCAGCAGTTACGGGACAGGGGCCACAGATACGCAGTATTTT. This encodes CASSYGTGATDTQYF.

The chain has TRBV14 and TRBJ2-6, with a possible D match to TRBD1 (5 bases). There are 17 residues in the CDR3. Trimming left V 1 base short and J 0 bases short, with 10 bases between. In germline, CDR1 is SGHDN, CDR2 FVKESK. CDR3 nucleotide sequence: TGTGCCAGCAGCCAAGCAGGGTTCCCCTCTGGGGCCAACGTCCTGACTTTC. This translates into CASSQAGFPSGANVLTF.

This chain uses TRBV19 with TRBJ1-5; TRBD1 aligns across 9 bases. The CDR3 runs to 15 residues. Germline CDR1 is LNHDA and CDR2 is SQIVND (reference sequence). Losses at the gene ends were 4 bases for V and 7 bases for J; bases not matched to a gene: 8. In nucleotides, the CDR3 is TGTGCCAGTAGTAGGGTCACAGGGGGCGAACAGCCCCAGCATTTT. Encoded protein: CASSRVTGGEQPQHF.

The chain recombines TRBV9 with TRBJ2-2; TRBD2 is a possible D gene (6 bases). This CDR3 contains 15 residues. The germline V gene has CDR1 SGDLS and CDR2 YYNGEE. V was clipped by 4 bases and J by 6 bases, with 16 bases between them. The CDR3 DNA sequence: TGTGCCAGCAGCCCTCGCGGGGACGGTCCCGGGGAGCTGTTTTTT. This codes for CASSPRGDGPGELFF.

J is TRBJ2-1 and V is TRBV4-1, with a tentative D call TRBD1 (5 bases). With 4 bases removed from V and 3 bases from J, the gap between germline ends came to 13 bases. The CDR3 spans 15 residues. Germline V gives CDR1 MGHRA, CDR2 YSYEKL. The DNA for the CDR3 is TGCGCCAGCAGCCCGAAAAAACAGGACTACAATGAGCAGTTCTTC. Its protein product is CASSPKKQDYNEQFF.

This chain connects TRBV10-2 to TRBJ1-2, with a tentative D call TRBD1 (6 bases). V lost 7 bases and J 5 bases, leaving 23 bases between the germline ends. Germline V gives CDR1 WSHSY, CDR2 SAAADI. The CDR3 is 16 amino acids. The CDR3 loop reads CASTWGEGGPAYGYTF. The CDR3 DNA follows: TGCGCCAGCACCTGGGGGGAGGGGGGTCCAGCTTATGGCTACACCTTC.

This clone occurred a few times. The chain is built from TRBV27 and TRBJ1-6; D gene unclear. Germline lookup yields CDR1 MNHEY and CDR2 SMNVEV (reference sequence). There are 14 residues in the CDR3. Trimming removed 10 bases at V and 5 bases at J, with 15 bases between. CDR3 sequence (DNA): TGTGCCACCCAACCTAACGTCGATAATTCACCCCTCCACTTT. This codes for CATQPNVDNSPLHF.

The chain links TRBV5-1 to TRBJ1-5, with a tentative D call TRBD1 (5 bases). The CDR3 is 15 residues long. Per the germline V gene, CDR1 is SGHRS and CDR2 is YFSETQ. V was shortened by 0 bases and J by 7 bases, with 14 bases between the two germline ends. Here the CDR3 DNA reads TGCGCCAGCAGCTTGGGAGGGGACGGGGGGCAGCCCCAGCATTTT. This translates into CASSLGGDGGQPQHF.

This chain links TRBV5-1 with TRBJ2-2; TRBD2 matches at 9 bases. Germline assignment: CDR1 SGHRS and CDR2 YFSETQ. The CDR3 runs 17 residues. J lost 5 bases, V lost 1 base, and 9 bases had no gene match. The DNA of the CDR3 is TGCGCCAGCAGCTTGTGGGTAGCGGGGGCCTGGACCGGGGAGCTGTTTTTT. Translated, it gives CASSLWVAGAWTGELFF.

CDR3 sequence (DNA): TGTGCCAGCTCACAGGGACACGTTGAGCTGTTTTTT. Its protein is CASSQGHVELFF. V usage is TRBV18 and J usage is TRBJ2-2; D might be TRBD1 (6 bases). Deletions cut 4 bases from V and 11 bases from J, with 11 bases between. In germline, CDR1 is KGHSH, CDR2 LQKENI. There are 12 residues in the CDR3.

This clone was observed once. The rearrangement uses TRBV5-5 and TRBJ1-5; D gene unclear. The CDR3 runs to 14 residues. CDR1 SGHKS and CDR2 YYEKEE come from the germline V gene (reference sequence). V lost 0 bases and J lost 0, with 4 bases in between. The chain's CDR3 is CASSLGASNQPQHF. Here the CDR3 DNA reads TGTGCCAGCAGCTTGGGGGCTAGCAATCAGCCCCAGCATTTT.

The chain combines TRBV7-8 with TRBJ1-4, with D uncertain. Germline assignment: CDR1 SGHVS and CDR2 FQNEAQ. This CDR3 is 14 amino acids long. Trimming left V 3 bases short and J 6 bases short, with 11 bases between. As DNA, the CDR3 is TGTGCCAGCAGCTTTAGCCAACTCCATGAAAAACTGTTTTTT. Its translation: CASSFSQLHEKLFF.

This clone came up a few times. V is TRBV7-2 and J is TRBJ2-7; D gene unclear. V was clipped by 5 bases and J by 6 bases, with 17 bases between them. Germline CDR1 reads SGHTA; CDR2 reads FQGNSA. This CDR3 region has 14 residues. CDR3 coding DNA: TGTGCCAGCAGCCCAAACCGAGGCCCCAGCGAGCAGTACTTC. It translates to CASSPNRGPSEQYF.

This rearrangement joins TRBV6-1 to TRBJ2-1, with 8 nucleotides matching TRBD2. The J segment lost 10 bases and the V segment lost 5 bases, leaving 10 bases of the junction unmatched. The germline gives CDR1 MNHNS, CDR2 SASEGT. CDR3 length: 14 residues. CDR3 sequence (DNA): TGTGCCAGCAGTAAGCGGGGGACCACTAGGGAGCAGTTCTTC. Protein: CASSKRGTTREQFF.

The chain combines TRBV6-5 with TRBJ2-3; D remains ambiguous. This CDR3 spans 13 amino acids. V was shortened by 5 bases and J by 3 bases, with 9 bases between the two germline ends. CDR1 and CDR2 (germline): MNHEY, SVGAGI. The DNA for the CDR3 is TGTGCCAGCAGTGAGGTGGAAACAGATACGCAGTATTTT. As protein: CASSEVETDTQYF.

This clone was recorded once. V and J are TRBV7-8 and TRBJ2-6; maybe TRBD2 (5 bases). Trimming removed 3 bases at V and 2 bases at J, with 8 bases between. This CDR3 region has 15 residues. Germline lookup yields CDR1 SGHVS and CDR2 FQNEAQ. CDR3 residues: CASSLQRAGANVLTF. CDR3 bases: TGTGCCAGCAGCTTGCAGAGGGCTGGGGCCAACGTCCTGACTTTC.

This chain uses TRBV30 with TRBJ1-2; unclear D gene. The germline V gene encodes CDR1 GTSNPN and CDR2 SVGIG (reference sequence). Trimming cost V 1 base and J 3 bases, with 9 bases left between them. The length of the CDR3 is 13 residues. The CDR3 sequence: CAWSAVSYYGYTF. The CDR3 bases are TGTGCCTGGAGTGCGGTGTCGTACTATGGCTACACCTTC.

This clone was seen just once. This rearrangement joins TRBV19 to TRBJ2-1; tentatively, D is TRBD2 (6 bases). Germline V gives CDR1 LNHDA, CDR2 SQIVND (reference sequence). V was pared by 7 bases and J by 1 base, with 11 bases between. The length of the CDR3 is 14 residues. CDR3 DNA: TGTGCCAGTAACGGGGGACTTTCCTACAATGAGCAGTTCTTC. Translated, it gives CASNGGLSYNEQFF.

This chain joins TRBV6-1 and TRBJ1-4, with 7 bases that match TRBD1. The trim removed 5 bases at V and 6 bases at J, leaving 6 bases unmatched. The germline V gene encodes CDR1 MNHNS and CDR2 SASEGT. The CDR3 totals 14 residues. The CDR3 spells CASSLDRAYEKLFF. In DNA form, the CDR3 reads TGTGCCAGCAGTTTAGACAGGGCCTATGAAAAACTGTTTTTT.

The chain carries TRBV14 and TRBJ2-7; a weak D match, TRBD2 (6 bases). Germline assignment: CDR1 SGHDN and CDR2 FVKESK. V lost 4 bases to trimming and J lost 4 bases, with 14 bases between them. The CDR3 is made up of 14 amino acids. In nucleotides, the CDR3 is TGTGCCAGCAGCCCGAGGGCTAGCGCTTACGAGCAGTACTTC. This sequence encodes CASSPRASAYEQYF.

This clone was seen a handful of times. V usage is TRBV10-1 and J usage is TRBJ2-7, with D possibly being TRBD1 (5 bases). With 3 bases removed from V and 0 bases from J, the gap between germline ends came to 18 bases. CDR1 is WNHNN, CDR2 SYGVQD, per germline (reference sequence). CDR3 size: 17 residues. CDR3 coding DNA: TGCGCCAGCAGTGAAACGAGGTGGTCAGGGCCCTCCTACGAGCAGTACTTC. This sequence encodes CASSETRWSGPSYEQYF.

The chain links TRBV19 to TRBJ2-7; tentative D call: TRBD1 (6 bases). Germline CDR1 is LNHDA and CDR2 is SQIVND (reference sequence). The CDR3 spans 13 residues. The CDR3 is CATRAGVLGEQYF. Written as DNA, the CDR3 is TGTGCTACTCGGGCAGGGGTACTTGGCGAGCAGTACTTC.

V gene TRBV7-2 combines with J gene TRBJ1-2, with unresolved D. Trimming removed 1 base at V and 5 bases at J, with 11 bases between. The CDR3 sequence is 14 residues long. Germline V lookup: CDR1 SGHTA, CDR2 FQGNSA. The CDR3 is CASSLESRRYGYTF. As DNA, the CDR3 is TGTGCCAGCAGCTTAGAGAGTCGCAGGTATGGCTACACCTTC.

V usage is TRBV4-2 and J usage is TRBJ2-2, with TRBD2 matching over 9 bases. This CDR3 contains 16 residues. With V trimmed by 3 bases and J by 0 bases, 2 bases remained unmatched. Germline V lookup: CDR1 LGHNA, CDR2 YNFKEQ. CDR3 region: CASSQGLATNTGELFF. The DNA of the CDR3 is TGTGCCAGCAGCCAGGGACTAGCAACGAACACCGGGGAGCTGTTTTTT.

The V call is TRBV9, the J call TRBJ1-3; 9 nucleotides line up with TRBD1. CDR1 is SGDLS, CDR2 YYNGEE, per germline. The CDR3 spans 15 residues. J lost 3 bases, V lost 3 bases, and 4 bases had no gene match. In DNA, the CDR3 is TGTGCCAGCAGCGATGGACAGGGGCGTGGAAACACCATATATTTT. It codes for CASSDGQGRGNTIYF.

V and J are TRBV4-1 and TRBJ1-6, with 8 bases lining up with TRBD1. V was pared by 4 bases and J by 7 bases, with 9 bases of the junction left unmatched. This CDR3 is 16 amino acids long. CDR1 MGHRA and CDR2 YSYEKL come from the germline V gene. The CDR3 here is CASSLNKDRENSPLHF. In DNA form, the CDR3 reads TGCGCCAGCAGCCTTAATAAGGACAGGGAAAATTCACCCCTCCACTTT.